The present entry profiles one T cell receptor (beta chain) with its context. Trimming removed 4 bases at V and 1 base at J, with 14 bases between. CDR1 and CDR2 from the germline V gene are KGHSH and LQKENI. The CDR3 is made up of 16 amino acids. This sample stems from a study of blood T cell repertoires in COVID-19. Study processing details: By means of reference gene primer amplification, nucleated cell counts were estimated. Sequencing was performed with immunoSEQ multiplex PCR; in TCRdb, only in-frame clones are kept and a portion is missing. The V and J calls and clone size come from that table; D and trimming were worked out from the DNA. The sample consists of about 440,000 clones, around 88% of them appearing once.

Sequencing input: peripheral blood. This clonotype was sampled from a woman between 45 and 60 years old with COVID-19, enrolled during active disease. The chain uses TRBV18 and TRBJ1-5; perhaps TRBD1 as D (6 bases). Written as DNA, the CDR3 is TGTGCCAGCTCACTTGGGCCAACAGGGAGCAATCAGCCCCAGCATTTT. This codes for CASSLGPTGSNQPQHF. Using reference TRBV18 and TRBJ1-5 for the parts outside the CDR3, the full variable domain is NAGVMQNPRHLVRRRGQEARLRCSPMKGHSHVYWYRQLPEEGLKFMVYLQKENIIDESGMPKERFSAEFPKEGPSILRIQQVVRGDSAAYFCASSLGPTGSNQPQHFGDGTRLSIL.